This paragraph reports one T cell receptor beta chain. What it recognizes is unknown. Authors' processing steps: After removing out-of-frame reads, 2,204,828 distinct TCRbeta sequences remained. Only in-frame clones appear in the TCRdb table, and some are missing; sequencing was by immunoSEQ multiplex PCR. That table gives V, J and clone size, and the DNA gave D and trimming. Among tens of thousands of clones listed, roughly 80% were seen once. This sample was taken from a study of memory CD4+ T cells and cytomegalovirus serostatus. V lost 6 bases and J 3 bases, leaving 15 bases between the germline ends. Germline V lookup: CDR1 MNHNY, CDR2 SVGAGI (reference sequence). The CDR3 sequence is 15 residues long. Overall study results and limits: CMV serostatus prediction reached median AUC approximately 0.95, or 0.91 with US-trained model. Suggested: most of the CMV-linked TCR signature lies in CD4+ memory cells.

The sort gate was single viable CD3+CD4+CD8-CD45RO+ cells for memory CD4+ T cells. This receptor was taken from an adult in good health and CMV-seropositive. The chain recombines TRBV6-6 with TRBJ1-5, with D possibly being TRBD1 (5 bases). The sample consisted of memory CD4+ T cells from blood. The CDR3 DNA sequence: TGTGCCAGCAGAGAAAGAGGGGACCCCAATCAGCCCCAGCATTTT. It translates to CASRERGDPNQPQHF.